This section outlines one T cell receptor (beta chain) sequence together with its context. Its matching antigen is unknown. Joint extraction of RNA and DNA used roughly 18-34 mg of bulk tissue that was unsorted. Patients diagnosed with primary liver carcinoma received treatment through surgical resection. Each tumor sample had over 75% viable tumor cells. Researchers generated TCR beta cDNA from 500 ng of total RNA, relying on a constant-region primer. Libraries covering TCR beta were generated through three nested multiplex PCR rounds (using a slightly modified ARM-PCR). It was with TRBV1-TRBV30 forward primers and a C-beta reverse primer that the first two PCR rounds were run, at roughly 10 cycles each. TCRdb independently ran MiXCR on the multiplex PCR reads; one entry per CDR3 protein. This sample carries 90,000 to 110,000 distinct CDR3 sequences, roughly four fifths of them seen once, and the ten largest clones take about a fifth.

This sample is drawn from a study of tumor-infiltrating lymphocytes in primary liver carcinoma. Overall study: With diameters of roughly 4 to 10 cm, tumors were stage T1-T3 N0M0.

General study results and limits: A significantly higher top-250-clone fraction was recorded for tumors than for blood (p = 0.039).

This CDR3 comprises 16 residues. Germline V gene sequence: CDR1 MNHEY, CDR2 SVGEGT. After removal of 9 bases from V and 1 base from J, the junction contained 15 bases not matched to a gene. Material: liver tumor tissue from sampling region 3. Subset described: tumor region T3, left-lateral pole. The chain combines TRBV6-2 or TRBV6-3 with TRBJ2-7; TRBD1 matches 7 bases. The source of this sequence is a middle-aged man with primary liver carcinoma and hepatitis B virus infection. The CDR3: CARGIGGRSGSYEQYF. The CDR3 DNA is TGTGCCAGAGGGATAGGGGGCCGATCTGGGTCCTACGAGCAGTACTTC.